Listed here are 15 T cell receptor beta chains from one sample, sequenced in a study of T cells in Graves' hyperthyroidism and ophthalmopathy. From RNA transcripts, TCR beta CDR3 regions were amplified. When the TCR CDR3 underwent first-round RT-PCR, the HTBI primer set was used. TCRdb reprocessed the multiplex PCR reads via MiXCR and lists one record per CDR3 protein. The sample yields a few hundred thousand distinct CDR3 sequences, about a fifth seen once. Sequenced input: blood. The receptors derive from a young woman with Graves' hyperthyroidism.

There are a few counts of this clonotype. V and J are TRBV12-3 or TRBV12-4 and TRBJ1-5; possible D gene TRBD1, 6 bases. This CDR3 has 14 amino acids. V lost 5 bases to trimming and J lost 9 bases, with 17 bases between them. The DNA of the CDR3 is TGTGCCAGCAGTCACTCACAGGGATATCGGCCCCAGCATTTT. Translation: CASSHSQGYRPQHF.

This clonotype showed up many times. The chain couples TRBV20-1 to TRBJ1-2, with 11 bases that match TRBD1. Trimming at V came to 8 bases and at J to 0 bases, leaving 8 bases not matched to a gene. Looked up from germline, CDR1 is DFQATT and CDR2 is SNEGSKA (reference sequence). CDR3 length: 15 amino acids. The CDR3 sequence: CSRPGQGVSNYGYTF. CDR3 nucleotides: TGCAGTCGACCGGGACAGGGGGTTTCTAACTATGGCTACACCTTC.

This rearrangement joins TRBV6-1 to TRBJ2-3; possible D gene TRBD2, 5 bases. CDR1 and CDR2 (germline): MNHNS, SASEGT. Trimming took off 5 bases at V and 2 bases at J, with 8 bases between the two ends. This CDR3 contains 13 residues. The CDR3: CASSIRDTDTQYF. CDR3 nucleotides: TGTGCCAGCAGTATCCGGGACACAGATACGCAGTATTTT.

This clonotype was counted many times. The chain employs TRBV20-1 and TRBJ1-5; D unclear. The CDR3 is 15 amino acids. Germline assignment: CDR1 DFQATT and CDR2 SNEGSKA (reference sequence). V was cut by 5 bases and J by 5 bases, with 19 bases left in between. CDR3 amino acids: CSAHSQARKHQPQHF. The CDR3 DNA sequence: TGCAGTGCTCACTCGCAAGCGCGGAAGCATCAGCCCCAGCATTTT.

This clonotype was detected ten times or more. The rearrangement uses TRBV28 and TRBJ1-2, with D possibly TRBD1 on 6 matching bases. V lost 4 bases and J 4 bases, leaving 16 bases between the germline ends. Germline V gene data show CDR1 as MDHEN and CDR2 as SYDVKM. The CDR3 is made up of 15 amino acids. DNA for the CDR3: TGTGCCAGCAGTTCGGGGGGGCAGGGGCTCTATGGCTACACCTTC. Protein sequence: CASSSGGQGLYGYTF.

This clonotype has a single count. The V call is TRBV20-1, the J call TRBJ2-7, with 8 bases identical to TRBD2. The CDR3 runs 12 residues. Germline trimming cut 3 bases from V and 5 bases from J; bases unmatched to any gene: 3. Per germline, CDR1 DFQATT and CDR2 SNEGSKA (reference sequence). The CDR3 region has the DNA TGCAGTGCTAGCGGGAGGGACGACGAGCAGTACTTC. This gives the protein CSASGRDDEQYF.

This clonotype was observed many times. The chain combines TRBV28 with TRBJ1-2; no firm D call. The CDR3 totals 12 residues. V was pared by 3 bases and J by 6 bases, with 8 bases between. Germline lookup yields CDR1 MDHEN and CDR2 SYDVKM. This chain's CDR3 is CASSLRLDGYTF. Written as DNA, the CDR3 is TGTGCCAGCAGTTTGAGATTGGATGGCTACACCTTC.

This clonotype was counted at least ten times. The chain uses TRBV20-1 and TRBJ2-7; TRBD1 is a possible D gene (5 bases). This CDR3 is 12 amino acids long. From germline, CDR1 is DFQATT and CDR2 SNEGSKA (reference sequence). V lost 3 bases, J lost 2 bases, and 8 bases lay in between. The CDR3, as DNA: TGCAGTGCTAGGGACAAGACCTACGAGCAGTACTTC. As protein: CSARDKTYEQYF.

This sequence joins TRBV6-5 and TRBJ1-1; weak D call: TRBD1 (6 bases). From germline, CDR1 is MNHEY and CDR2 SVGAGI. The CDR3 is 15 residues long. Trimming stripped 2 bases from V and 1 base from J, with 11 bases between. CDR3 in amino acids: CASSYPGQKNTEAFF. CDR3 nucleotide sequence: TGTGCCAGCAGTTACCCGGGACAAAAGAACACTGAAGCTTTCTTT.

A single count supports this clonotype. At one boundary the junction diverges from the germline segment, which might be a read error. The chain employs TRBV7-2 and TRBJ1-1, with D possibly being TRBD1 (5 bases). CDR3 length equals 18 residues. The germline V gene has CDR1 SGHTA and CDR2 FQGNSA. CDR3 protein: CASSLAHGRDYVNTEAFF. The CDR3 coding sequence is TGTGCCAGCAGCTTAGCGCACGGCAGGGACTATGTGAATACTGAAGCTTTCTTT. Variable domain in full (rest from reference TRBV7-2 and TRBJ1-1): GAGVSQSPSNKVTEKGKDVELRCDPISGHTALYWYRQSLGQGLEFLIYFQGNSAPDKSGLPSDRFSAERTGGSVSTLTIQRTQQEDSAVYLCASSLAHGRDYVNTEAFFGQGTRLTVV.

This clonotype was detected many times. The chain recombines TRBV2 with TRBJ1-2; the match to TRBD1 covers 9 bases. After removal of 4 bases from V and 5 bases from J, the junction contained 5 bases not matched to a gene. The CDR3 consists of 14 residues. Germline V gene sequence: CDR1 SNHLY, CDR2 FYNNEI. The CDR3 reads CASSGGQGIYGYTF. The CDR3 nucleotides read TGTGCCAGCAGTGGAGGACAGGGGATTTATGGCTACACCTTC.

This clonotype was counted between two and nine times. The chain carries TRBV27 and TRBJ2-7; perhaps TRBD2 as D (6 bases). Deletions cut 0 bases from V and 2 bases from J, with 14 bases between. CDR1 and CDR2 from the germline V gene are MNHEY and SMNVEV (reference sequence). The CDR3 runs 16 residues. CDR3 amino acids: CASSLSAGDNPYEQYF. The CDR3 bases are TGTGCCAGCAGTTTATCAGCGGGTGACAACCCCTACGAGCAGTACTTC.

This clonotype was found many times. This sequence joins TRBV14 and TRBJ2-7; D remains unclear. The CDR3 is 13 residues long. Germline loops: CDR1 SGHDN, CDR2 FVKESK. Trimming removed 0 bases at V and 2 bases at J, with 5 bases between. The CDR3 nucleotides are TGTGCCAGCAGCCAAGAGTACCCCTACGAGCAGTACTTC. Translated: CASSQEYPYEQYF.

This clonotype was counted many times. The chain recombines TRBV6-5 with TRBJ2-5; 9 nucleotides line up with TRBD2. Looked up from germline, CDR1 is MNHEY and CDR2 is SVGAGI. J lost 5 bases, V lost 0 bases, and 10 bases had no gene match. This CDR3 is built from 17 residues. The CDR3 reads CASSYSISSGDRETQYF. The CDR3, as DNA: TGTGCCAGCAGTTACTCGATATCTAGCGGGGATCGGGAGACCCAGTACTTC.

This clonotype turned up a few times. The V call is TRBV5-1, the J call TRBJ2-1, with 7 bases matching TRBD1. This CDR3 has 13 residues. Germline lookup yields CDR1 SGHRS and CDR2 YFSETQ. V shed 8 bases, J shed 7 bases, and the junction held 9 bases outside the gene matches. In DNA form, the CDR3 reads TGCGCCAGTGGGACAGTAGGGTTGAATGAGCAGTTCTTC. Encoded protein: CASGTVGLNEQFF. The entire variable domain, with the rest obtained from reference TRBV5-1 and TRBJ2-1, is as follows: KAGVTQTPRYLIKTRGQQVTLSCSPISGHRSVSWYQQTPGQGLQFLFEYFSETQRNKGNFPGRFSGRQFSNSRSEMNVSTLELGDSALYLCASGTVGLNEQFFGPGTRLTVL.